The rows below give T cell receptor beta chains drawn from one sample of a study of cytomegalovirus exposure and HLA in healthy donors. TCRdb's table, derived via immunoSEQ multiplex PCR, lists solely in-frame clones and lacks some. The sample records some 200,000 clones, approximately 90% being singletons. Material: PBMCs. Receptor source: a woman younger than 35 in good health and CMV-seronegative. Each CDR3 is given with its conserved first and last residue. A D gene is named only where the DNA matches it firmly. Clone size is shown for a subset of rows, as once, few, many or a class of expanded clone.

V gene: TRBV4-2; J gene: TRBJ2-4; clone size: few; D gene: TRBD2; CDR3 protein: CASSQPSGRADNIQYF; CDR3 DNA: TGTGCCAGCAGCCAACCTAGCGGGAGGGCCGACAACATTCAGTACTTC
V gene: TRBV13; J gene: TRBJ1-5; clone size: -; D gene: -; CDR3 protein: CASSLGGDQPQHF; CDR3 DNA: TGTGCCAGCAGCTTAGGGGGCGATCAGCCCCAGCATTTT
V gene: TRBV28; J gene: TRBJ2-7; clone size: -; D gene: -; CDR3 protein: CASCTPSPYEQYF; CDR3 DNA: TGTGCCAGCTGCACGCCCAGTCCCTACGAGCAGTACTTC
V gene: TRBV12-5; J gene: TRBJ2-1; clone size: once; D gene: TRBD2; CDR3 protein: CASGRGLAGGNEQFF; CDR3 DNA: TGTGCTAGTGGACGCGGACTAGCGGGAGGCAATGAGCAGTTCTTC
V gene: TRBV27; J gene: TRBJ2-3; clone size: -; D gene: -; CDR3 protein: CASSFIPLGAAVSTDTQYF; CDR3 DNA: TGTGCCAGCAGTTTCATACCTTTGGGGGCCGCCGTCAGCACAGATACGCAGTATTTT
V gene: TRBV12-2; J gene: TRBJ1-3; clone size: once; D gene: -; CDR3 protein: CASRPPNGRGLGNTIYF; CDR3 DNA: TGTGCAAGTCGCCCACCTAACGGGCGGGGGCTGGGAAACACCATATATTTT
V gene: TRBV2; J gene: TRBJ2-7; clone size: -; D gene: -; CDR3 protein: CASSDVATYEQYF; CDR3 DNA: TGTGCCAGCAGTGACGTAGCGACCTACGAGCAGTACTTC
V gene: TRBV10-3; J gene: TRBJ1-4; clone size: -; D gene: -; CDR3 protein: CATYGATGMFF; CDR3 DNA: TGTGCCACCTACGGCGCGACGGGTATGTTTTTT
V gene: TRBV10-3; J gene: TRBJ1-2; clone size: -; D gene: -; CDR3 protein: CAIMRATGNYGYTF; CDR3 DNA: TGTGCCATCATGAGGGCTACAGGGAACTATGGCTACACCTTC
V gene: TRBV16; J gene: TRBJ1-5; clone size: -; D gene: -; CDR3 protein: CASSHEQGRQPQHF; CDR3 DNA: TGTGCCAGCAGCCACGAACAGGGACGTCAGCCCCAGCATTTT
V gene: TRBV6-5; J gene: TRBJ2-1; clone size: once; D gene: TRBD2; CDR3 protein: CASSYDPGGGYNEQFF; CDR3 DNA: TGTGCCAGCAGCTACGATCCTGGGGGGGGGTACAATGAGCAGTTCTTC
V gene: TRBV11-3; J gene: TRBJ1-1; clone size: -; D gene: TRBD1; CDR3 protein: CASSSRQGTEAFF; CDR3 DNA: TGTGCCAGCAGCTCCCGACAGGGTACTGAAGCTTTCTTT
V gene: TRBV2; J gene: TRBJ1-2; clone size: -; D gene: -; CDR3 protein: CASSPYSGPSNYGYTF; CDR3 DNA: TGTGCCAGCAGTCCCTATTCAGGGCCTTCTAACTATGGCTACACCTTC
V gene: TRBV6-1; J gene: TRBJ2-3; clone size: -; D gene: -; CDR3 protein: CASSEVVEWRGLDTQYF; CDR3 DNA: TGTGCCAGCAGTGAAGTTGTCGAATGGCGCGGACTAGATACGCAGTATTTT
V gene: TRBV7-9; J gene: TRBJ1-1; clone size: once; D gene: TRBD1; CDR3 protein: CASSLTTGSTEAFF; CDR3 DNA: TGTGCCAGCAGCTTAACGACAGGGAGCACTGAAGCTTTCTTT
V gene: TRBV5-1; J gene: TRBJ2-1; clone size: -; D gene: TRBD2; CDR3 protein: CASSLTSGSYNEQFF; CDR3 DNA: TGCGCCAGCAGCTTGACTAGCGGCTCCTACAATGAGCAGTTCTTC
V gene: TRBV11-2; J gene: TRBJ2-7; clone size: -; D gene: -; CDR3 protein: CASSLVLGLYEQYF; CDR3 DNA: TGTGCCAGCAGCTTAGTTCTGGGCCTCTACGAGCAGTACTTC
V gene: TRBV30; J gene: TRBJ2-5; clone size: -; D gene: -; CDR3 protein: CAWSPLRTLQETQYF; CDR3 DNA: TGTGCCTGGAGTCCGTTAAGGACTCTCCAAGAGACCCAGTACTTC
V gene: TRBV10-3; J gene: TRBJ1-1; clone size: -; D gene: TRBD1; CDR3 protein: CAISHDRAVAFF; CDR3 DNA: TGTGCCATCAGCCATGACAGGGCGGTAGCTTTCTTT
V gene: TRBV27; J gene: TRBJ1-5; clone size: few; D gene: -; CDR3 protein: CASSIDSNQPQHF; CDR3 DNA: TGTGCCAGCAGCATAGATAGCAATCAGCCCCAGCATTTT
V gene: TRBV30; J gene: TRBJ1-5; clone size: -; D gene: TRBD1; CDR3 protein: CAWQDRGNQPQHF; CDR3 DNA: TGTGCCTGGCAAGACAGGGGCAATCAGCCCCAGCATTTT
V gene: TRBV7-2; J gene: TRBJ2-7; clone size: -; D gene: -; CDR3 protein: CASSLSRGLQGRSSYEQYF; CDR3 DNA: TGTGCCAGCAGCTTAAGTAGAGGTCTGCAGGGGCGATCCTCCTACGAGCAGTACTTC
V gene: TRBV28; J gene: TRBJ1-1; clone size: -; D gene: -; CDR3 protein: CASSLYSPNTEAFF; CDR3 DNA: TGTGCCAGCAGTTTATACAGCCCGAACACTGAAGCTTTCTTT
V gene: TRBV25-1; J gene: TRBJ2-2; clone size: -; D gene: -; CDR3 protein: CASKSASSNTGELFF; CDR3 DNA: TGTGCCAGCAAAAGCGCCAGCTCGAACACCGGGGAGCTGTTTTTT
V gene: TRBV21-1; J gene: TRBJ2-1; clone size: -; D gene: -; CDR3 protein: CASSNRDRVYEQFF; CDR3 DNA: TGTGCCAGCAGCAACCGGGACAGGGTATATGAGCAGTTCTTC
V gene: TRBV27; J gene: TRBJ2-7; clone size: -; D gene: TRBD2; CDR3 protein: CASSSSSGSPYEQYF; CDR3 DNA: TGTGCCAGCAGTTCCTCTAGCGGGAGTCCCTACGAGCAGTACTTC
V gene: TRBV5-1; J gene: TRBJ1-1; clone size: -; D gene: -; CDR3 protein: CASSLEGQTEAFF; CDR3 DNA: TGCGCCAGCAGCTTGGAGGGGCAAACTGAAGCTTTCTTT
V gene: TRBV5-1; J gene: TRBJ2-2; clone size: -; D gene: TRBD1; CDR3 protein: CASSPGQGPGTGELFF; CDR3 DNA: TGCGCCAGCAGCCCGGGACAGGGGCCGGGAACCGGGGAGCTGTTTTTT
V gene: TRBV30; J gene: TRBJ2-1; clone size: -; D gene: TRBD2; CDR3 protein: CAWSAGLTEQFF; CDR3 DNA: TGTGCCTGGAGTGCGGGACTAACAGAGCAGTTCTTC
V gene: TRBV27; J gene: TRBJ2-7; clone size: -; D gene: TRBD1; CDR3 protein: CASSLSGTGSYEQYF; CDR3 DNA: TGTGCCAGCAGTTTATCGGGGACAGGCTCCTACGAGCAGTACTTC
V gene: TRBV11-3; J gene: TRBJ2-7; clone size: -; D gene: -; CDR3 protein: CASSNPGHPYEQYF; CDR3 DNA: TGTGCCAGCAGTAACCCTGGACACCCCTACGAGCAGTACTTC
V gene: TRBV27; J gene: TRBJ2-7; clone size: -; D gene: TRBD2; CDR3 protein: CASSTHLLLAYEQYF; CDR3 DNA: TGTGCCAGCAGTACCCACCTCTTACTAGCGTACGAGCAGTACTTC
V gene: TRBV6-4; J gene: TRBJ2-7; clone size: -; D gene: -; CDR3 protein: CASNLRGRQFSYEQYF; CDR3 DNA: TGTGCCAGCAACCTACGAGGGCGGCAGTTCTCCTACGAGCAGTACTTC
V gene: TRBV18; J gene: TRBJ2-2; clone size: few; D gene: -; CDR3 protein: CASSLAEGIGELFF; CDR3 DNA: TGTGCCAGCTCCCTAGCCGAGGGAATCGGGGAGCTGTTTTTT
V gene: TRBV19; J gene: TRBJ2-5; clone size: -; D gene: -; CDR3 protein: CASSSLAQETQYF; CDR3 DNA: TGTGCCAGTAGTTCTTTGGCCCAAGAGACCCAGTACTTC
V gene: TRBV4-2; J gene: TRBJ2-5; clone size: -; D gene: TRBD1; CDR3 protein: CASSQGGQGGYQTQYF; CDR3 DNA: TGTGCCAGCAGCCAAGGGGGACAGGGAGGCTACCAGACCCAGTACTTC
V gene: TRBV10-2; J gene: TRBJ2-3; clone size: -; D gene: -; CDR3 protein: CASRSTGDADTQYF; CDR3 DNA: TGCGCCAGCAGATCGACGGGAGATGCAGATACGCAGTATTTT
V gene: TRBV5-1; J gene: TRBJ2-3; clone size: -; D gene: TRBD2; CDR3 protein: CASSLSGGKGTGEDTQYF; CDR3 DNA: TGCGCCAGCAGCCTTAGCGGGGGAAAGGGGACGGGCGAAGATACGCAGTATTTT
V gene: TRBV25-1; J gene: TRBJ2-7; clone size: -; D gene: TRBD1; CDR3 protein: CASNRGQGAPQYF; CDR3 DNA: TGTGCCAGCAACCGGGGACAGGGGGCGCCGCAGTACTTC
V gene: TRBV30; J gene: TRBJ2-1; clone size: -; D gene: -; CDR3 protein: CAWSGGFDEQFF; CDR3 DNA: TGTGCCTGGAGTGGGGGCTTCGATGAGCAGTTCTTC
V gene: TRBV29-1; J gene: TRBJ1-2; clone size: -; D gene: TRBD1; CDR3 protein: CSVLGQGVGYTF; CDR3 DNA: TGCAGCGTTTTGGGACAGGGGGTAGGCTACACCTTC
V gene: TRBV25-1; J gene: TRBJ2-7; clone size: -; D gene: -; CDR3 protein: CASSEAGSYEQYF; CDR3 DNA: TGTGCCAGCAGTGAGGCAGGTTCGTACGAGCAGTACTTC
V gene: TRBV2; J gene: TRBJ1-2; clone size: -; D gene: -; CDR3 protein: CASSEARDWGGYTF; CDR3 DNA: TGTGCCAGCAGTGAAGCTCGGGACTGGGGAGGCTACACCTTC
V gene: TRBV10-3; J gene: TRBJ2-1; clone size: -; D gene: -; CDR3 protein: CAIRGTGRENHNEQFF; CDR3 DNA: TGTGCCATCCGAGGGACCGGACGGGAGAATCACAATGAGCAGTTCTTC
V gene: TRBV19; J gene: TRBJ2-6; clone size: -; D gene: TRBD1; CDR3 protein: CASSNTGGASGANVLTF; CDR3 DNA: TGTGCCAGTAGTAACACAGGGGGCGCTTCTGGGGCCAACGTCCTGACTTTC
V gene: TRBV4-2; J gene: TRBJ2-3; clone size: -; D gene: TRBD2; CDR3 protein: CASSQVGGEADTQYF; CDR3 DNA: TGTGCCAGCAGCCAAGTTGGGGGGGAGGCAGATACGCAGTATTTT
V gene: TRBV9; J gene: TRBJ2-6; clone size: -; D gene: -; CDR3 protein: CASSVVPGSGGANVLTF; CDR3 DNA: TGTGCCAGCAGCGTAGTCCCGGGGTCGGGTGGGGCCAACGTCCTGACTTTC
V gene: TRBV4-1; J gene: TRBJ2-1; clone size: -; D gene: -; CDR3 protein: CASSQADNEQFF; CDR3 DNA: TGCGCCAGCAGCCAAGCAGACAATGAGCAGTTCTTC
V gene: TRBV5-1; J gene: TRBJ2-7; clone size: -; D gene: -; CDR3 protein: CASSLVGQGYEQYF; CDR3 DNA: TGCGCCAGCAGCTTGGTGGGACAAGGCTACGAGCAGTACTTC
V gene: TRBV27; J gene: TRBJ1-5; clone size: -; D gene: TRBD1; CDR3 protein: CASSLSGGRLPQHF; CDR3 DNA: TGTGCCAGCAGTTTGTCAGGGGGCAGGCTGCCCCAGCATTTT
V gene: TRBV18; J gene: TRBJ2-7; clone size: -; D gene: TRBD2; CDR3 protein: CASRKRERYEQYF; CDR3 DNA: TGTGCCAGCCGGAAGCGGGAGAGGTACGAGCAGTACTTC
V gene: TRBV6-1; J gene: TRBJ1-5; clone size: -; D gene: -; CDR3 protein: CASLQGSNQPQHF; CDR3 DNA: TGTGCCAGTCTACAGGGTTCCAATCAGCCCCAGCATTTT
V gene: TRBV30; J gene: TRBJ2-1; clone size: few; D gene: TRBD1; CDR3 protein: CAWTQGNPYNEQFF; CDR3 DNA: TGTGCCTGGACACAGGGGAACCCTTACAATGAGCAGTTCTTC
V gene: TRBV29-1; J gene: TRBJ2-2; clone size: -; D gene: -; CDR3 protein: CSVHAGNTGELFF; CDR3 DNA: TGCAGCGTCCACGCAGGGAACACCGGGGAGCTGTTTTTT
V gene: TRBV30; J gene: TRBJ1-2; clone size: -; D gene: -; CDR3 protein: CAWNAGRDYGYTF; CDR3 DNA: TGTGCCTGGAACGCGGGGAGGGACTATGGCTACACCTTC
V gene: TRBV6-1; J gene: TRBJ2-2; clone size: -; D gene: -; CDR3 protein: CATPTRTGELFF; CDR3 DNA: TGTGCCACCCCAACCCGGACCGGGGAGCTGTTCTTT
V gene: TRBV30; J gene: TRBJ2-1; clone size: -; D gene: -; CDR3 protein: CAWSLQGGSHNEQFF; CDR3 DNA: TGTGCCTGGAGTCTCCAGGGGGGCTCACACAATGAGCAGTTCTTC
V gene: TRBV29-1; J gene: TRBJ2-2; clone size: -; D gene: -; CDR3 protein: CSVVEPGYSNTGELFF; CDR3 DNA: TGCAGCGTTGTTGAGCCGGGGTACTCGAACACCGGGGAGCTGTTTTTT
V gene: TRBV29-1; J gene: TRBJ2-7; clone size: -; D gene: TRBD1; CDR3 protein: CSAGTGNNYEQYF; CDR3 DNA: TGCAGCGCCGGGACAGGGAACAACTACGAGCAGTACTTC
V gene: TRBV29-1; J gene: TRBJ1-2; clone size: -; D gene: TRBD1; CDR3 protein: CSVDPGQGNGYTF; CDR3 DNA: TGCAGCGTTGATCCGGGACAGGGCAATGGCTACACCTTC